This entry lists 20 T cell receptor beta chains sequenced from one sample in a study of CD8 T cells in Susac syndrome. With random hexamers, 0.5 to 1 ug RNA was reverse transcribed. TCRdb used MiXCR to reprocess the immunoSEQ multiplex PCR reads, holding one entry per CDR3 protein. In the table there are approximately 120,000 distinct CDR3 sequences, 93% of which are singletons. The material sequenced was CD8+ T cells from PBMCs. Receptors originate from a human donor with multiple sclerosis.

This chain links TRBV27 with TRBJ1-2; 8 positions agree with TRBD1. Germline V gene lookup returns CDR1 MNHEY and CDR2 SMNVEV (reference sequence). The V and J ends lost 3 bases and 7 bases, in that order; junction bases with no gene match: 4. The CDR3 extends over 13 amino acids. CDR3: CASSFDRGGGYTF. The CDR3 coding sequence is TGTGCCAGCAGTTTTGACAGGGGCGGTGGCTACACCTTC.

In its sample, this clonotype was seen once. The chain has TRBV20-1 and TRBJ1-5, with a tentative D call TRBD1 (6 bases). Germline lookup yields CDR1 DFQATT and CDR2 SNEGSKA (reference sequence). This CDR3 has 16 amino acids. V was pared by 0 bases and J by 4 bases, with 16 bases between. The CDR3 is CSARDRGEGENQPQHF. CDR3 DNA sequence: TGCAGTGCTAGAGATCGGGGGGAGGGGGAGAATCAGCCCCAGCATTTT.

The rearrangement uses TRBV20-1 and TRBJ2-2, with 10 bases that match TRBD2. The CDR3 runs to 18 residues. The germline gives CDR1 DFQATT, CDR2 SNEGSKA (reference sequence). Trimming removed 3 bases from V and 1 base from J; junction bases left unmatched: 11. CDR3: CSASGSSGSWVNTGELFF. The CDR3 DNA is TGCAGTGCTAGTGGGTCTAGCGGGAGCTGGGTGAACACCGGGGAGCTGTTTTTT.

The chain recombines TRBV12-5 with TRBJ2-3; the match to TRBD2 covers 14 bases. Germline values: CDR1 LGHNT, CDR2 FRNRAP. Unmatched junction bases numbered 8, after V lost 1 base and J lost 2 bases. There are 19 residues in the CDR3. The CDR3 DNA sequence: TGTGCTAGTGGTTTGGGACTAGCGGGGGGGCCCACCTTCACAGATACGCAGTATTTT. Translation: CASGLGLAGGPTFTDTQYF.

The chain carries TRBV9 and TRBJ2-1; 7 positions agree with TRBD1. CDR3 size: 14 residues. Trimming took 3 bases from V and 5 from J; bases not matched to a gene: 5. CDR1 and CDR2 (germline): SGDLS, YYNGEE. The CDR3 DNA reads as TGTGCCAGCAGCGGACAGGGCCCCAACAATGAGCAGTTCTTC. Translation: CASSGQGPNNEQFF.

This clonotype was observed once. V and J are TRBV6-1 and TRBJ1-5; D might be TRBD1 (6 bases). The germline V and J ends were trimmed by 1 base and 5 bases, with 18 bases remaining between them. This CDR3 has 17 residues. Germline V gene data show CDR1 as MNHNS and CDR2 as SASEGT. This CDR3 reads CASSEGGGAITYQPQHF. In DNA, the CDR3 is TGTGCCAGCAGTGAAGGTGGGGGCGCGATTACTTATCAGCCCCAGCATTTT.

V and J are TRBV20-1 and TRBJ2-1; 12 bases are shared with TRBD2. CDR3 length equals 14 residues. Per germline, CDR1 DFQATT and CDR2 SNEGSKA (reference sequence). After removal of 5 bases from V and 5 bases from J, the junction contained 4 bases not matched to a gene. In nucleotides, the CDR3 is TGCAGTGCTTGGACTAGCGGGAACCACAATGAGCAGTTCTTC. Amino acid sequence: CSAWTSGNHNEQFF.

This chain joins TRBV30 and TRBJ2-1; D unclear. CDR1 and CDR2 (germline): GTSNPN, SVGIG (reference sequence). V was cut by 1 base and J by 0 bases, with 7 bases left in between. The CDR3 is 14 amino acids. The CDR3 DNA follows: TGTGCCTGGAGTGAGATGAGCTCCTACAATGAGCAGTTCTTC. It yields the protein CAWSEMSSYNEQFF.

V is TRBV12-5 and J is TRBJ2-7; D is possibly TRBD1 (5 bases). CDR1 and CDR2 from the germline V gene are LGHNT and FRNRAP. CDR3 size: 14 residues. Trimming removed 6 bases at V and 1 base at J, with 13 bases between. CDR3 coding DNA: TGTGCTAGTGGCTCAACCGACAGTTCCTACGAGCAGTACTTC. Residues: CASGSTDSSYEQYF.

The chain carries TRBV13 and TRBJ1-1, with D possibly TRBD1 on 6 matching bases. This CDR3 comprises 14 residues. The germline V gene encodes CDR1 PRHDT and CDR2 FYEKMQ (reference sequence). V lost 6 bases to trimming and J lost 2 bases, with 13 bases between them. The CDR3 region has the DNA TGTGCCAGCAGACAAACAGGGCCCAACACTGAAGCTTTCTTT. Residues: CASRQTGPNTEAFF.

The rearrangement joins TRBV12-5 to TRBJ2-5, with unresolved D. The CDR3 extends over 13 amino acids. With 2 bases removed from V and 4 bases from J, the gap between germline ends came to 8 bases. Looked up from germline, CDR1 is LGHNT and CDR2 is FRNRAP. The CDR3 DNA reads TGTGCTAGTGGTTTGAGCCGCAGAGAGACCCAGTACTTC. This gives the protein CASGLSRRETQYF.

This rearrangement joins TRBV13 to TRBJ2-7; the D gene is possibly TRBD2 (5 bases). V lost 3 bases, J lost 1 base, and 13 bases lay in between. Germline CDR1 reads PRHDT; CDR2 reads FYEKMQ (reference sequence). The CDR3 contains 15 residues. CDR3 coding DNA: TGTGCCAGCAGCTTCCTGGAGCGGCCTTCCTACGAGCAGTACTTC. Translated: CASSFLERPSYEQYF.

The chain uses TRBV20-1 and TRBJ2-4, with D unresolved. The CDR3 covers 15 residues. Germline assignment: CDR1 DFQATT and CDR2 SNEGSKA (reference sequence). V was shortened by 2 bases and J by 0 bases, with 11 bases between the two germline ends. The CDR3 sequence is CSARLRTEAKNIQYF. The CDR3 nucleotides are TGCAGTGCTAGACTCAGGACGGAAGCCAAAAACATTCAGTACTTC.

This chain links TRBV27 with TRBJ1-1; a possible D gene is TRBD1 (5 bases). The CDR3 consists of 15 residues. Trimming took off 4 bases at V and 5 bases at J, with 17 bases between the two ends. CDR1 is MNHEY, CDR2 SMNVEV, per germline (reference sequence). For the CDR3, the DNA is TGTGCCAGCAGTTGGGCGGGGACGGGAGGGACTGAAGCTTTCTTT. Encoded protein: CASSWAGTGGTEAFF.

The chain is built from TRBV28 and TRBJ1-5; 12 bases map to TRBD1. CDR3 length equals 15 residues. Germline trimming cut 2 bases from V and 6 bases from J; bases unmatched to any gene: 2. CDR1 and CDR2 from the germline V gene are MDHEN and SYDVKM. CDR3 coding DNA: TGTGCCAGCAGTTTAGGGACAGGGGGCGTTCAGCCCCAGCATTTT. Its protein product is CASSLGTGGVQPQHF.

The CDR3 is CASSVARTGSTGELFF. The CDR3 DNA follows: TGTGCCAGCAGCGTAGCTAGGACAGGGAGCACCGGGGAGCTGTTTTTT. The chain joins TRBV9 to TRBJ2-2, with 8 bases fitting TRBD1. The CDR3 is made up of 16 amino acids. With 0 bases clipped from V and 4 bases from J, the junction kept 5 bases outside the gene matches. The germline V gene encodes CDR1 SGDLS and CDR2 YYNGEE.

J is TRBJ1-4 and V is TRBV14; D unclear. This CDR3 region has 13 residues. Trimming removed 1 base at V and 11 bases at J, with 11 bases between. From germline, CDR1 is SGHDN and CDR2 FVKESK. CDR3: CASSQVSAEKLFF. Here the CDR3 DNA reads TGTGCCAGCAGCCAAGTCTCGGCCGAGAAACTGTTTTTT.

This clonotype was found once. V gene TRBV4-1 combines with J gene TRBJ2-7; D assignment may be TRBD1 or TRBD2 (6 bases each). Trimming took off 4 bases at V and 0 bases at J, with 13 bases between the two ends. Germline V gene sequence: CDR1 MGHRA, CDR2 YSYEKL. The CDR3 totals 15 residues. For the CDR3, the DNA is TGCGCCAGCAGCCTCCGGGGGCAACCCTCCTACGAGCAGTACTTC. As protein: CASSLRGQPSYEQYF.

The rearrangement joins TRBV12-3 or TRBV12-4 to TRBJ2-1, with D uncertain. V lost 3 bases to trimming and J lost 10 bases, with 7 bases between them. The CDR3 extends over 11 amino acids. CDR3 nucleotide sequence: TGTGCCAGCAGTTTTGGTGGGGAGCAGTTCTTC. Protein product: CASSFGGEQFF.

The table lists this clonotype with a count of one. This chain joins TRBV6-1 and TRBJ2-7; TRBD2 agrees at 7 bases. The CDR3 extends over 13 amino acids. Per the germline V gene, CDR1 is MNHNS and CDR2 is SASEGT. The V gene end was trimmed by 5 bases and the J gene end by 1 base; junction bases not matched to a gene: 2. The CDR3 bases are TGTGCCAGCAGTTGGCGGGGGTCCTACGAGCAGTACGTC. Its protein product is CASSWRGSYEQYV.